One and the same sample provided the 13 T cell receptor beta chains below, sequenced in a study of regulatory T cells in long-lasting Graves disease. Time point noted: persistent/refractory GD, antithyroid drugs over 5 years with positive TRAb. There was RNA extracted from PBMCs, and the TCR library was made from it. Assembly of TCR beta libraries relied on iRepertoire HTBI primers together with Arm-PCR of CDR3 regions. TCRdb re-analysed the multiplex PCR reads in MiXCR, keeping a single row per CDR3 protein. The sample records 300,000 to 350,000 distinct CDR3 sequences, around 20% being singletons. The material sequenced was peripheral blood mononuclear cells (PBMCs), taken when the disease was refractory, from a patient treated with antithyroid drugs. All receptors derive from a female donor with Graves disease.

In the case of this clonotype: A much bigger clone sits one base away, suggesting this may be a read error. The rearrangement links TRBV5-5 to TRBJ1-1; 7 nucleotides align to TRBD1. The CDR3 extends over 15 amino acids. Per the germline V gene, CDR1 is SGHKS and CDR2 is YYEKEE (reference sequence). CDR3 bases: TGTGCCAGCAACTTGAGACAGGGAATGAACACTGAAGCTTTCTTT. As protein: CASNLRQGMNTEAFF.

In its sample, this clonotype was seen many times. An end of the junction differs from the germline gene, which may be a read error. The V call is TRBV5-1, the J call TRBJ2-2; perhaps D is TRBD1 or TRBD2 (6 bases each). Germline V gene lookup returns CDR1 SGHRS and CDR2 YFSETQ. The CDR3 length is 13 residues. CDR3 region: CASSLTGTGELFF. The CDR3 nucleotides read TGTGCCAGCAGCTTAACAGGGACTGGGGAGCTGTTTTTT.

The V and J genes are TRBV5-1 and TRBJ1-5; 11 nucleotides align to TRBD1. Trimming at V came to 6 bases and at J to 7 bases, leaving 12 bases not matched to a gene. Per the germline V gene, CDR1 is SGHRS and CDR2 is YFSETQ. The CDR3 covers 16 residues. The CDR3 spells CASKKGTGGREQPQHF. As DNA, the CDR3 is TGCGCCAGCAAAAAGGGGACAGGGGGACGAGAACAGCCCCAGCATTTT.

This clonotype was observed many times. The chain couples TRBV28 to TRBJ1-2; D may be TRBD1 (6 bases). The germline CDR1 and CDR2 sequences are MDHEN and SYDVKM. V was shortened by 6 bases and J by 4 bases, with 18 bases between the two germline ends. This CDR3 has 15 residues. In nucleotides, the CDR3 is TGTGCCAGCAGCCGACCCGGGGGGCCTGGCTATGGCTACACCTTC. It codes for CASSRPGGPGYGYTF.

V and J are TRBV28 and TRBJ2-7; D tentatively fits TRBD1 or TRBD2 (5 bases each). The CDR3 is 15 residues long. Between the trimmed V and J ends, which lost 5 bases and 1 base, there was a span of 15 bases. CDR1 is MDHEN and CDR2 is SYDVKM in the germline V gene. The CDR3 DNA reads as TGTGCCAGCAGTCTCCGGGACGGCTATTCCTACGAGCAGTACTTC. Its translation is CASSLRDGYSYEQYF.

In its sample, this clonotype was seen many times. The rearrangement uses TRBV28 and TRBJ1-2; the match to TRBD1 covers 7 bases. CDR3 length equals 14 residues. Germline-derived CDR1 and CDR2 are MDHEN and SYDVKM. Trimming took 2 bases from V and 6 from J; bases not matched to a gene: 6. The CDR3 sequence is CASSLIGDSNGYTF. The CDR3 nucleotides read TGTGCCAGCAGTTTAATAGGGGACAGCAATGGCTACACCTTC.

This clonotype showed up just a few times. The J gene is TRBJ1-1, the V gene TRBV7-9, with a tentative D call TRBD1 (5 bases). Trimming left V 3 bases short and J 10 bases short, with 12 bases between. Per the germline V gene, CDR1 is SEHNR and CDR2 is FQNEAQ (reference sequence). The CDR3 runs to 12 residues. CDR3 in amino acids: CASSFGRDAAFF. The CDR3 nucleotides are TGTGCCAGCAGCTTCGGGCGGGACGCAGCTTTCTTT.

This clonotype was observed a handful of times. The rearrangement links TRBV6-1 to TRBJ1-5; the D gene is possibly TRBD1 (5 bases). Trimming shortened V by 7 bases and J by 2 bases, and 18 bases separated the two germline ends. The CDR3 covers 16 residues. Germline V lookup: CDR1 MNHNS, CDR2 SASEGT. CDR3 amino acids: CASTAYQGMGNQPQHF. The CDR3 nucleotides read TGTGCCAGCACTGCGTATCAGGGTATGGGCAATCAGCCCCAGCATTTT.

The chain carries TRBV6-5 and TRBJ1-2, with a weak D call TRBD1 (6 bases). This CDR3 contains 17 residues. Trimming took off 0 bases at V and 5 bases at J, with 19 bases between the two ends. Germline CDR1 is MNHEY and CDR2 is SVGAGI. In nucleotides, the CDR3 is TGTGCCAGCAGTTACTCGAGGGACGACCGGGGGGCGTATGGCTACACCTTC. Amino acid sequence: CASSYSRDDRGAYGYTF.

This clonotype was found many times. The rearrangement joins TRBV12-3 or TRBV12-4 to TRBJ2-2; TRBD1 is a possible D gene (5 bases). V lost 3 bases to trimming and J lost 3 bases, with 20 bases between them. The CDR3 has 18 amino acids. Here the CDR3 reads CASSFRGRVTIHTGELFF. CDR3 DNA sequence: TGTGCCAGCAGTTTTAGGGGTCGGGTAACTATCCACACCGGGGAGCTGTTTTTT.

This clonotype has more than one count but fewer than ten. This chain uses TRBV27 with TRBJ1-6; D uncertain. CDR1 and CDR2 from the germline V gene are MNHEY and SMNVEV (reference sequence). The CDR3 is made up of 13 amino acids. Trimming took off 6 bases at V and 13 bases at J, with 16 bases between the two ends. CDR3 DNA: TGTGCCAGCAGCTCCCGTAGAGTTTGGCCCCTCCACTTT. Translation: CASSSRRVWPLHF.

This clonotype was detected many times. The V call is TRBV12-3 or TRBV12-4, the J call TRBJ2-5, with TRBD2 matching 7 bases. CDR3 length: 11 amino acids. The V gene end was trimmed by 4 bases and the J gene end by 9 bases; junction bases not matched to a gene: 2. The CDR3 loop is CASSWGGSQYF. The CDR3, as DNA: TGTGCCAGCAGTTGGGGGGGGTCCCAGTACTTC.

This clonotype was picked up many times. The chain's CDR3 is CASSPLWGAPRETQYF. The CDR3 nucleotides are TGTGCCAGCAGTCCCCTTTGGGGGGCGCCGCGGGAGACCCAGTACTTC. This chain links TRBV27 with TRBJ2-5; D possibly matches TRBD1 or TRBD2 (6 bases each). The V end was cut by 5 bases, the J end by 5 bases, with 21 bases between. Germline assignment: CDR1 MNHEY and CDR2 SMNVEV (reference sequence). The CDR3 has 16 residues.